Each of the 8 T cell receptor beta chains below was sequenced from the same sample in a study of cytomegalovirus exposure and HLA in healthy donors. Primers included in the PCR were 60 Vbeta and 13 Jbeta primers. Measured with immunoSEQ multiplex PCR; TCRdb has only the in-frame clones, and not every one. Of 150,000 to 200,000 clones detected, 80% to 85% appear once; the ten largest clones hold about 1%. The sample consisted of PBMCs. These receptor sequences come from a woman aged 35 to 49 in good health and CMV-seronegative.

Written as DNA, the CDR3 is TGTGCCAGCAGCTTAAGGGGGCAAACTGAAGCTTTCTTT. This encodes CASSLRGQTEAFF. The gene calls are TRBV11-2 and TRBJ1-1, with 7 bases identical to TRBD1. Germline-derived CDR1 and CDR2 are SGHAT and FQNNGV. The trim removed 2 bases at V and 5 bases at J, leaving 2 bases unmatched. CDR3 length: 13 residues.

The chain couples TRBV27 to TRBJ2-6; 8 nucleotides agree with TRBD1. The CDR3 covers 12 residues. Germline CDR1 is MNHEY and CDR2 is SMNVEV (reference sequence). Here the CDR3 reads CGTGSGANVLTF. The CDR3, as DNA: TGTGGGACAGGGTCTGGGGCCAACGTCCTGACTTTC.

The chain has TRBV5-1 and TRBJ2-3, with 11 bases identical to TRBD2. This CDR3 contains 17 residues. Germline lookup yields CDR1 SGHRS and CDR2 YFSETQ. V shed 4 bases and J 4 bases; nucleotides not matched to a gene: 11. CDR3 region: CASSHHQTSGMADTQYF. In DNA form, the CDR3 reads TGCGCCAGCAGCCACCACCAGACTAGCGGGATGGCAGATACGCAGTATTTT.

The chain uses TRBV2 and TRBJ2-3, with 7 bases matching TRBD2. Germline CDR1 reads SNHLY; CDR2 reads FYNNEI. The CDR3 spans 13 residues. The junction had 6 bases not matched to a gene; V was cut back by 5 bases and J by 7 bases. The chain's CDR3 is CASSSGTTNTQYF. In DNA form, the CDR3 reads TGTGCCAGCAGTTCCGGGACTACCAATACGCAGTATTTT.

This clone has only one observation. The CDR3 region has the DNA TGTGCCAGCAGTGTCCTTGGCAGTAACTATGGCTACACCTTC. Protein sequence: CASSVLGSNYGYTF. This chain joins TRBV2 and TRBJ1-2; D unclear. The CDR3 sequence is 14 residues long. V lost 4 bases and J 1 base, leaving 10 bases between the germline ends. Germline CDR1 SNHLY, CDR2 FYNNEI.

The genes are TRBV11-2 and TRBJ2-5, with a weak D call TRBD2 (5 bases). Germline V gene lookup returns CDR1 SGHAT and CDR2 FQNNGV. With 1 base removed from V and 2 bases from J, the gap between germline ends came to 8 bases. CDR3 length: 14 residues. The CDR3 region has the DNA TGTGCCAGCAGCTTAGGCGGGCGACAAGAGACCCAGTACTTC. Translation: CASSLGGRQETQYF.

The chain combines TRBV9 with TRBJ2-2, with 8 bases matching TRBD2. Trimming removed 5 bases from V and 6 bases from J; junction bases left unmatched: 15. Germline values: CDR1 SGDLS, CDR2 YYNGEE. This CDR3 region has 17 residues. CDR3 sequence (DNA): TGTGCCAGCAGTCCCCTCCCTCTAGCGGGTAGGGCCGGGGAGCTGTTTTTT. Its translation: CASSPLPLAGRAGELFF. Complete variable domain (other parts from reference TRBV9 and TRBJ2-2): DSGVTQTPKHLITATGQRVTLRCSPRSGDLSVYWYQQSLDQGLQFLIQYYNGEERAKGNILERFSAQQFPDLHSELNLSSLELGDSALYFCASSPLPLAGRAGELFFGEGSRLTVL.

On this clone itself: The junction and the germline gene differ at one end; a read error may be behind it. The J gene is TRBJ1-4, the V gene TRBV7-9, with a tentative D call TRBD1 (5 bases). The CDR3 sequence is 19 residues long. Germline loops: CDR1 SEHNR, CDR2 FQNEAQ (reference sequence). CDR3 sequence reads: CSSSLTFNSWGATNEKLFF. The CDR3 DNA is TGTTCCAGCAGCTTGACCTTCAACAGTTGGGGGGCAACTAATGAAAAACTGTTTTTT.